This T cell receptor (beta chain) was sequenced for a study of CXCR3-negative and CXCR3-positive naive CD8 T cells. The overall study: Libraries each contributed about 1.5 +/- 0.3 million TRB reads, for around 140 million in total. Notes on the study in general: Naive CXCR3-positive and CXCR3-negative cells shared similar TRBV-TRBJ usage, unlike memory cells. TRB CDR3 properties indicated TCR strength, while surface CD5 was similar across naive subsets. The study found comparably high diversity in both naive subsets and much lower diversity in memory CD8+ cells.

Libraries were UMI-labeled 5' RACE TRB cDNA. From its re-call of the 5' RACE reads, TCRdb lists each CDR3 protein once, without DNA. The sample totals roughly 39,000 distinct CDR3 sequences; its top ten clones hold about 11%. As concerns this clonotype: What it binds is not known.

The CDR3 runs 12 residues. Germline V gene lookup returns CDR1 SEHNR and CDR2 FQNEAQ (reference sequence). The J gene is TRBJ2-1, the V gene TRBV7-9. This TCR came from a human donor in good health. Some clones in this sample may be carry-over from other donors' samples. Material for sequencing was memory CD8+ T cells from blood. CDR3 residues: CASSLTGNEQFF.